This TCR beta chain was obtained from a study of T cells in Graves' hyperthyroidism and ophthalmopathy. Amplification of TCR beta CDR3 regions used RNA as the template. RT-PCR in the first round (using the HTBI primer set) targeted the TCR CDR3. TCRdb itself ran the multiplex PCR reads through MiXCR, one entry per CDR3 protein. The table lists about half a million distinct CDR3 sequences, approximately 16% of them singletons. Per germline, CDR1 SNHLY and CDR2 FYNNEI. The CDR3 totals 15 residues. Germline trimming cut 10 bases from V and 1 base from J; bases unmatched to any gene: 3. The sequence came from a woman aged 25-40 years with Graves' ophthalmopathy. This chain uses TRBV2 with TRBJ2-6; 11 bases are a match to TRBD1. Sequencing used blood. CDR3 bases: TGTGCCACAGGACAGGGGGCGTCTGGGGCCAACGTCCTGACTTTC. This sequence encodes CATGQGASGANVLTF.